These 30 T cell receptor beta chains came from one sample sequenced in a study of blood T cells in healthy people across ages. A second PCR of about 6 to 11 cycles used a sample-barcoded 5' primer and a J-beta primer mix. TCRdb reprocessed the 5' RACE reads with MiXCR, giving one entry per CDR3 protein. Of hundreds of thousands of distinct CDR3 sequences listed, about 61% are singletons. Sequenced input: blood. These receptors were taken from a man aged 35 to 55 in good health.

The rearrangement uses TRBV27 and TRBJ1-4; D gene ambiguous. This CDR3 spans 14 amino acids. Germline CDR1 is MNHEY and CDR2 is SMNVEV (reference sequence). V lost 2 bases, J lost 7 bases, and 11 bases lay in between. The CDR3 region is CASSLRATREKLFF. The CDR3 DNA is TGTGCCAGCAGTTTAAGGGCAACCCGTGAAAAACTGTTTTTT.

The chain combines TRBV5-1 with TRBJ2-7; no clear D. Deletions cut 1 base from V and 5 bases from J, with 7 bases between. There are 12 residues in the CDR3. Looked up from germline, CDR1 is SGHRS and CDR2 is YFSETQ. DNA for the CDR3: TGCGCCAGCAGCTTGTCGGCCCACGAGCAGTACTTC. It encodes CASSLSAHEQYF.

This clonotype was seen a handful of times. The J gene is TRBJ2-7, the V gene TRBV7-2, with TRBD2 matching 14 bases. The CDR3 consists of 18 residues. CDR1 is SGHTA and CDR2 is FQGNSA in the germline V gene. V lost 6 bases to trimming and J lost 3 bases; unmatched junction nucleotides: 13. The CDR3 nucleotides are TGTGCCAGCAGACAACAATCCGGACTAGCGGGAGGAGGCTACGAGCAGTACTTC. Residues: CASRQQSGLAGGGYEQYF. Based on the CDR3 plus reference TRBV7-2 and TRBJ2-7, the full variable domain is GAGVSQSPSNKVTEKGKDVELRCDPISGHTALYWYRQSLGQGLEFLIYFQGNSAPDKSGLPSDRFSAERTGGSVSTLTIQRTQQEDSAVYLCASRQQSGLAGGGYEQYFGPGTRLTVT.

This clonotype was seen a few times. The chain links TRBV6-2 or TRBV6-3 to TRBJ2-7; TRBD2 agrees at 8 bases. This CDR3 is 18 amino acids long. V was pared by 8 bases and J by 0 bases, with 18 bases of the junction left unmatched. Germline loops: CDR1 MNHEY, CDR2 SVGEGT. The CDR3, as DNA: TGTGCCAGCGCCAGGCTCGTGCGGCTAGCGGGCGGCTCCTACGAGCAGTACTTC. Its translation: CASARLVRLAGGSYEQYF.

This clonotype came up once. The chain links TRBV7-9 to TRBJ1-4; no clear D. The CDR3 totals 16 residues. Germline CDR1 and CDR2: SEHNR and FQNEAQ (reference sequence). V lost 3 bases and J 8 bases, leaving 19 bases between the germline ends. The CDR3 DNA sequence: TGTGCCAGCAGCTTCGAGGTCGGTTCGTCGGGGGAAAAACTGTTTTTT. Its protein product is CASSFEVGSSGEKLFF.

This rearrangement joins TRBV3-1 to TRBJ2-2; D is uncertain. Looked up from germline, CDR1 is LGHDT and CDR2 is YNNKEL (reference sequence). CDR3 length: 15 residues. V gave up 4 bases and J gave up 2 bases, with 11 bases separating them. The CDR3 protein is CASSPTLGNTGELFF. In DNA form, the CDR3 reads TGTGCCAGCAGCCCTACCTTGGGAAACACCGGGGAGCTGTTTTTT. The full variable domain, completed using reference TRBV3-1 and TRBJ2-2, is DTAVSQTPKYLVTQMGNDKSIKCEQNLGHDTMYWYKQDSKKFLKIMFSYNNKELIINETVPNRFSPKSPDKAHLNLHINSLELGDSAVYFCASSPTLGNTGELFFGEGSRLTVL.

The chain has TRBV7-9 and TRBJ2-7; no clear D. Trimming cost V 7 bases and J 3 bases, with 7 bases left between them. CDR1 is SEHNR and CDR2 is FQNEAQ in the germline V gene (reference sequence). The CDR3 is 11 residues long. CDR3 DNA sequence: TGTGCCAGCAACCACGGCTACGAGCAGTACTTC. This gives the protein CASNHGYEQYF.

The chain combines TRBV28 with TRBJ1-1; D unresolved. The CDR3 is 12 amino acids. Between the trimmed V and J ends, which lost 6 bases and 5 bases, there was a span of 10 bases. In germline, CDR1 is MDHEN, CDR2 SYDVKM. The CDR3 sequence is CASRSPGTEAFF. CDR3 nucleotide sequence: TGTGCCAGCAGGTCCCCGGGGACTGAAGCTTTCTTT.

The V call is TRBV15, the J call TRBJ2-1; the D is unclear. With 6 bases removed from V and 1 base from J, the gap between germline ends came to 16 bases. This CDR3 has 16 residues. Germline V lookup: CDR1 LNHNV, CDR2 YYDKDF (reference sequence). The CDR3 DNA reads TGTGCCACCAGTCACGGTGGTCGATTGTCCTACAATGAGCAGTTCTTC. This encodes CATSHGGRLSYNEQFF. Filled out from reference TRBV15 and TRBJ2-1, the complete variable domain reads DAMVIQNPRYQVTQFGKPVTLSCSQTLNHNVMYWYQQKSSQAPKLLFHYYDKDFNNEADTPDNFQSRRPNTSFCFLDIRSPGLGDTAMYLCATSHGGRLSYNEQFFGPGTRLTVL.

The gene calls are TRBV20-1 and TRBJ2-1, with 7 bases that match TRBD2. The J call may not be correct, given that the DNA end is closer to TRBJ2-7. From germline, CDR1 is DFQATT and CDR2 SNEGSKA (reference sequence). The CDR3 length is 17 residues. CDR3 residues: CSARDRSGTMAYNEQYF. The CDR3 region has the DNA TGCAGTGCTAGAGATCGTTCCGGGACTATGGCCTACAATGAGCAGTACTTC.

This clonotype was seen a few times. Here the CDR3 reads CASSSRQGLYYEQYF. CDR3 in DNA: TGTGCCAGCAGCTCGCGACAGGGACTTTACTACGAGCAGTACTTC. This chain links TRBV5-6 with TRBJ2-7, with D possibly being TRBD1 (7 bases). The CDR3 has 15 residues. Germline V gene data show CDR1 as SGHDT and CDR2 as YYEEEE. Trimming cost V 3 bases and J 3 bases, with 16 bases left between them.

The chain couples TRBV2 to TRBJ2-5; D may be TRBD1 or TRBD2 (5 bases each). The closer fit of TRBJ2-4 to the DNA end suggests the J call may be wrong. The germline V gene encodes CDR1 SNHLY and CDR2 FYNNEI. The CDR3 spans 15 residues. This CDR3 reads CASRSYRDGENIQYF. In DNA form, the CDR3 reads TGTGCCAGCAGATCTTACCGGGACGGTGAAAACATTCAGTACTTC.

This clonotype was found a few times. The V gene is TRBV4-2, the J gene TRBJ2-5, with TRBD2 matching 7 bases. Trimming took 3 bases from V and 10 from J; bases not matched to a gene: 5. This CDR3 contains 12 residues. The germline V gene has CDR1 LGHNA and CDR2 YNFKEQ. The CDR3 reads CASSQGGDHQYF. The CDR3 DNA reads as TGTGCCAGCAGCCAGGGAGGGGACCACCAGTACTTC.

V usage is TRBV7-9 and J usage is TRBJ1-5, with TRBD1 matching over 7 bases. Losses at the gene ends were 5 bases for V and 2 bases for J; bases not matched to a gene: 9. This CDR3 is 16 amino acids long. The germline gives CDR1 SEHNR, CDR2 FQNEAQ (reference sequence). The CDR3 loop reads CASSPNEGAGNQPQHF. The CDR3 coding sequence is TGTGCCAGCAGCCCTAATGAGGGGGCGGGCAATCAGCCCCAGCATTTT.

The chain combines TRBV29-1 with TRBJ1-4; 9 bases are a match to TRBD1. The germline V gene encodes CDR1 SQVTM and CDR2 ANQGSEA. CDR3 length equals 12 residues. Trimming took 7 bases from V and 8 from J; bases not matched to a gene: 5. CDR3 bases: TGCAGCGCAGGAGACAGGGGGGAAAAACTGTTTTTT. Its protein product is CSAGDRGEKLFF.

J is TRBJ1-2 and V is TRBV20-1, with D possibly TRBD1 on 6 matching bases. V lost 7 bases and J 4 bases, leaving 16 bases between the germline ends. Germline CDR1 reads DFQATT; CDR2 reads SNEGSKA (reference sequence). CDR3 length equals 13 residues. CDR3 in amino acids: CSGAGDSRYGYTF. Here the CDR3 DNA reads TGCAGTGGCGCAGGGGATAGTCGCTATGGCTACACCTTC.

This clonotype came up a few times. V is TRBV15 and J is TRBJ2-3; 8 nucleotides agree with TRBD1. CDR3 length equals 16 residues. In germline, CDR1 is LNHNV, CDR2 YYDKDF (reference sequence). V trimming: 1 base; J trimming: 6 bases; junction bases outside the gene matches: 9. CDR3 in amino acids: CATSRGTGMRTDTQYF. In DNA, the CDR3 is TGTGCCACCAGCAGAGGGACAGGGATGCGTACGGATACGCAGTATTTT.

V is TRBV9 and J is TRBJ2-4; no clear D gene. The J call could be wrong; TRBJ2-7 is a better fit for the DNA end. The CDR3 totals 14 residues. CDR1 is SGDLS, CDR2 YYNGEE, per germline. The CDR3 sequence is CASSVEDGLYEQYF. Written as DNA, the CDR3 is TGTGCCAGCAGCGTAGAGGATGGTCTCTACGAGCAGTACTTC.

Only one count was recorded for this clonotype. The CDR3 is CASGKSGRKNSYEQYF. CDR3 nucleotides: TGTGCCAGCGGGAAGAGCGGGAGGAAAAATTCCTACGAGCAGTACTTC. The rearrangement joins TRBV21-1 to TRBJ2-7; TRBD2, the table's D call, lacks a check against the DNA. TRBV21-1 is a pseudogene. The CDR3 sequence is 16 residues long.

This clonotype was seen once. The rearrangement links TRBV30 to TRBJ2-2, with D perhaps matching TRBD2 (7 bases). Per germline, CDR1 GTSNPN and CDR2 SVGIG (reference sequence). V lost 3 bases to trimming and J lost 4 bases, with 21 bases between them. This CDR3 spans 17 amino acids. This chain's CDR3 is CAWRGGGPLLPTGELFF. CDR3 nucleotides: TGTGCCTGGAGGGGGGGGGGCCCTCTCTTACCCACCGGGGAGCTGTTTTTT.

V and J are TRBV5-1 and TRBJ2-3; no firm D call. V dropped 0 bases and J dropped 2 bases, with 16 bases sitting between them. Germline CDR1 SGHRS, CDR2 YFSETQ. The CDR3 sequence is 17 residues long. The CDR3 DNA reads as TGCGCCAGCAGCTTGGCCGATTTTGGCCATTCCACAGATACGCAGTATTTT. Translation gives CASSLADFGHSTDTQYF.

V gene TRBV29-1 combines with J gene TRBJ2-1, with D unclear. Trimming took 4 bases from V and 5 from J, leaving 6 bases between them. This CDR3 has 11 amino acids. Germline lookup yields CDR1 SQVTM and CDR2 ANQGSEA. CDR3 residues: CSVGWDNEQFF. In nucleotides, the CDR3 is TGCAGCGTTGGCTGGGACAATGAGCAGTTCTTC.

This clonotype has a handful of counts. The chain employs TRBV14 and TRBJ2-7, with TRBD1 identical over 8 bases. Germline lookup yields CDR1 SGHDN and CDR2 FVKESK. The CDR3 extends over 15 amino acids. V lost 1 base, J lost 1 base, and 3 bases stayed unmatched. The CDR3 DNA reads TGTGCCAGCAGCCAAGCAGGGGGCCTGTCCTACGAGCAGTACTTC. Translating gives CASSQAGGLSYEQYF. The whole variable domain, filled in from reference TRBV14 and TRBJ2-7, reads EAGVTQFPSHSVIEKGQTVTLRCDPISGHDNLYWYRRVMGKEIKFLLHFVKESKQDESGMPNNRFLAERTGGTYSTLKVQPAELEDSGVYFCASSQAGGLSYEQYFGPGTRLTVT.

This CDR3 reads CASSLVGRGLVWEGVFTDTQYF. CDR3 nucleotides: TGTGCCAGCAGTTTGGTCGGTCGGGGACTAGTGTGGGAAGGAGTCTTCACAGATACGCAGTATTTT. V and J are TRBV12-3 or TRBV12-4 and TRBJ2-3, with 8 bases lining up with TRBD2. Trimming took 3 bases from V and 2 from J; bases not matched to a gene: 25. The CDR3 has 22 residues.

The chain carries TRBV20-1 and TRBJ2-3; the D is unclear. In germline, CDR1 is DFQATT, CDR2 SNEGSKA (reference sequence). V was cut by 6 bases and J by 0 bases, with 10 bases left in between. The CDR3 runs to 13 residues. DNA of the CDR3: TGCAGTGCCAACCCCTCTAGCACAGATACGCAGTATTTT. Protein sequence: CSANPSSTDTQYF.

The chain links TRBV13 to TRBJ2-3, with D perhaps TRBD2 (5 bases). Germline V gives CDR1 PRHDT, CDR2 FYEKMQ (reference sequence). The CDR3 runs to 16 residues. Between the trimmed V and J ends, which lost 8 bases and 2 bases, there was a span of 20 bases. The CDR3 nucleotides read TGTGCCAGCGATCTTCGGACGGGGAGATACACAGATACGCAGTATTTT. This encodes CASDLRTGRYTDTQYF.

V gene TRBV27 combines with J gene TRBJ1-4, with 11 positions matching TRBD1. Germline values: CDR1 MNHEY, CDR2 SMNVEV (reference sequence). V trimming: 3 bases; J trimming: 6 bases; junction bases outside the gene matches: 3. The length of the CDR3 is 15 residues. The chain's CDR3 is CASSFKGQGDEKLFF. The CDR3 DNA is TGTGCCAGCAGTTTTAAGGGACAGGGGGATGAAAAACTGTTTTTT.

The chain couples TRBV7-2 to TRBJ2-1; D gene uncertain. The CDR3 contains 16 residues. Germline CDR1 SGHTA, CDR2 FQGNSA. V was pared by 3 bases and J by 2 bases, with 14 bases between. The CDR3 DNA reads as TGTGCCAGCAGCTTGTTGGGCGGTAGGACCTACAATGAGCAGTTCTTC. Amino acid sequence: CASSLLGGRTYNEQFF.

The chain carries TRBV7-3 and TRBJ2-3; 7 nucleotides match TRBD2. This CDR3 has 18 residues. Germline CDR1 is SGHTA and CDR2 is FQGTGA. With 5 bases clipped from V and 7 bases from J, the junction kept 21 bases outside the gene matches. In DNA, the CDR3 is TGTGCCAGCAGCCCCCACCTAGTCGGTCTAGCGGACCGGAATACGCAGTATTTT. It codes for CASSPHLVGLADRNTQYF.

The rearrangement uses TRBV12-3 or TRBV12-4 and TRBJ1-2; possible D gene TRBD1, 5 bases. V lost 6 bases and J 4 bases, leaving 15 bases between the germline ends. This CDR3 spans 14 amino acids. The CDR3 coding sequence is TGTGCCAGCAGGCGGGACCCCGATGGCTATGGCTACACCTTC. Translated, it gives CASRRDPDGYGYTF.